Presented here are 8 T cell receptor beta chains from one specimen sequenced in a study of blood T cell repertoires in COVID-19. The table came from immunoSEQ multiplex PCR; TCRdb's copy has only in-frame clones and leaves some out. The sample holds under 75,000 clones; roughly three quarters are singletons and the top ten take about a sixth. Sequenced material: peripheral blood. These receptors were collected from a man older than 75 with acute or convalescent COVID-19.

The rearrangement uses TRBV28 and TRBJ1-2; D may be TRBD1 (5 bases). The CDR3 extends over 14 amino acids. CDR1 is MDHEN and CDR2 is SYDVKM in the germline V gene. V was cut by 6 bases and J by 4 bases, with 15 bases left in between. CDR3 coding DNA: TGTGCCAGCAGCCCGCCGTTAGACAGCTATGGCTACACCTTC. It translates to CASSPPLDSYGYTF.

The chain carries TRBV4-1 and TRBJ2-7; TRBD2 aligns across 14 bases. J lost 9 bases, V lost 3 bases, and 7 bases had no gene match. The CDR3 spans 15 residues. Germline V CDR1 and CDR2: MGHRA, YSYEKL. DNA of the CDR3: TGCGCCAGCAGCCAGGGGACTAGCGGGAGTGGACGGCAGTACTTC. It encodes CASSQGTSGSGRQYF.

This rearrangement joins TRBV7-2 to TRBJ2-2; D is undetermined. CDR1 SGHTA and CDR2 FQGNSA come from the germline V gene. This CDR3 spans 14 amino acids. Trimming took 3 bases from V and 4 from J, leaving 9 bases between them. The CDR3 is CASSFFISTGELFF. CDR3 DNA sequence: TGTGCCAGCAGCTTTTTCATTAGCACCGGGGAGCTGTTTTTT.

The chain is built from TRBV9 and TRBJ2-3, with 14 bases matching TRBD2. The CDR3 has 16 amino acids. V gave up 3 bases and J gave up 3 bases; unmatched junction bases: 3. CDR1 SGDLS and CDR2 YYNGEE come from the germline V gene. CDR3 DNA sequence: TGTGCCAGCAGCGAAGGACTAGCGGGAGGAACAGATACGCAGTATTTT. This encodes CASSEGLAGGTDTQYF. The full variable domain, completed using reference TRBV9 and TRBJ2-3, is DSGVTQTPKHLITATGQRVTLRCSPRSGDLSVYWYQQSLDQGLQFLIQYYNGEERAKGNILERFSAQQFPDLHSELNLSSLELGDSALYFCASSEGLAGGTDTQYFGPGTRLTVL.

CDR3 nucleotides: TGCAGCGCTGGGGACAGGGGGCGAGATGCTAACTATGGCTACACCTTC. Protein: CSAGDRGRDANYGYTF. The J gene is TRBJ1-2, the V gene TRBV29-1, with 12 bases that match TRBD1. V shed 7 bases and J 0 bases; nucleotides not matched to a gene: 9. The CDR3 has 16 residues. In germline, CDR1 is SQVTM, CDR2 ANQGSEA.

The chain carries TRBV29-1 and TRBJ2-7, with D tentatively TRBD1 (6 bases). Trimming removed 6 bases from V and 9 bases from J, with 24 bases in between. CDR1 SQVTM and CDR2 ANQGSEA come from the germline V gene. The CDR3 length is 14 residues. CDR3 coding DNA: TGCAGCGTGGGGCCCGACAGGATCCTAGCCGGGCAGTACTTC. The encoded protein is CSVGPDRILAGQYF.

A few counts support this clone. The CDR3 DNA sequence: TGCGCCAGCAGTGAGTCCCGGACAGTAAGAAACACCATATATTTT. It codes for CASSESRTVRNTIYF. The chain links TRBV10-2 to TRBJ1-3; D might be TRBD1 (6 bases). V was shortened by 0 bases and J by 5 bases, with 11 bases between the two germline ends. The CDR3 has 15 residues. From germline, CDR1 is WSHSY and CDR2 SAAADI.

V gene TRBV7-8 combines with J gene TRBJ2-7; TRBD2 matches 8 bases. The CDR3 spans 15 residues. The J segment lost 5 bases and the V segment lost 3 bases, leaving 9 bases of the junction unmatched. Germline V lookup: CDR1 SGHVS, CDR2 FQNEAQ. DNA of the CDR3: TGTGCCAGCAGCTTCCCAGGACTAGCTTCCAACGAGCAGTACTTC. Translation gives CASSFPGLASNEQYF. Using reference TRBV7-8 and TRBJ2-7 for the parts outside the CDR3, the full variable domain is GAGVSQSPRYKVAKRGQDVALRCDPISGHVSLFWYQQALGQGPEFLTYFQNEAQLDKSGLPSDRFFAERPEGSVSTLKIQRTQQEDSAVYLCASSFPGLASNEQYFGPGTRLTVT.